This T cell receptor (beta chain) was documented in a study of blood T cell repertoires in COVID-19. V gave up 3 bases and J gave up 7 bases, with 13 bases separating them. The CDR3 is made up of 14 amino acids. Germline V gives CDR1 LNHDA, CDR2 SQIVND (reference sequence). Here immunoSEQ multiplex PCR was the method, and the copy in TCRdb shows in-frame clones only, minus some. The sample includes 180,000 or so clones, about 83% of them seen just once. This receptor was obtained from a woman between 25 and 40 years old who had recovered from COVID-19. V usage is TRBV19 and J usage is TRBJ2-1; TRBD2 might be the D (5 bases). The specimen sequenced was PBMCs or T cells enriched from blood (not recorded which). The CDR3 DNA is TGTGCCAGTAGTATCCCCGGGAACAGTAATGAGCAGTTCTTC. It codes for CASSIPGNSNEQFF.